This record covers a single T cell receptor beta chain. The antigen remains undetermined. The PCR used 60 Vbeta and 13 Jbeta primers. Produced via immunoSEQ multiplex PCR; TCRdb's table is partial and in-frame only. The data show about 140,000 clones, with approximately 72% seen just once and 5.5% to 7.5% held by the top ten. This sample is drawn from a study of cytomegalovirus exposure and HLA in healthy donors. The CDR3 has 16 amino acids. The V gene end was trimmed by 4 bases and the J gene end by 4 bases; junction bases not matched to a gene: 8. The germline gives CDR1 SGHTA, CDR2 FQGTGA. Study results and caveats: The authors later found HLA-associated TCR beta chains more clonally expanded than equally common others. An analysis that came later showed most CMV-associated TCR beta chains appearing HLA-restricted. Another analysis was done later, and it associated approximately 15,000 TCR beta sequences with HLA alleles at 0.05 false discovery rate. Cytomegalovirus association was listed for about 180 TCR beta chains.

The specimen sequenced was PBMCs. The sequence derives from a woman aged 55-70 years in good health and CMV-seronegative. The gene calls are TRBV7-3 and TRBJ2-3; 10 bases agree with TRBD1. CDR3 residues: CASSSRTGGIADTQYF. The CDR3 bases are TGTGCCAGCAGCTCAAGGACAGGGGGAATCGCAGATACGCAGTATTTT.